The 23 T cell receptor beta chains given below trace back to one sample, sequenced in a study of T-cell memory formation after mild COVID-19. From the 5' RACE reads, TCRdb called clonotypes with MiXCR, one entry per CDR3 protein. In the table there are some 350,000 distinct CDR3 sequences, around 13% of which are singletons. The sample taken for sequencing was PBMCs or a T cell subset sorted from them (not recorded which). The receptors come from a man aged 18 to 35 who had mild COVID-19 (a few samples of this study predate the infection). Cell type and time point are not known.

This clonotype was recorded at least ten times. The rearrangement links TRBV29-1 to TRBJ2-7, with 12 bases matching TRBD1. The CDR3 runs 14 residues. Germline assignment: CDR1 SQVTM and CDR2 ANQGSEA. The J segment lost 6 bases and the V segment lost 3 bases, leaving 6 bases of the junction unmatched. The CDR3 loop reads CSVDTGTGGREQYF. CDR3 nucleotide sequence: TGCAGCGTTGATACCGGGACAGGGGGCCGCGAGCAGTACTTC.

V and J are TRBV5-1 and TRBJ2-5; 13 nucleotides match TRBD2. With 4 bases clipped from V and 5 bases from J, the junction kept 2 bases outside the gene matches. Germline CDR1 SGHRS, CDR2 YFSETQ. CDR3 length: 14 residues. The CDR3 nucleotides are TGCGCCAGCAGCGGGGGACTAGCGGGGGAGACCCAGTACTTC. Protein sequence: CASSGGLAGETQYF.

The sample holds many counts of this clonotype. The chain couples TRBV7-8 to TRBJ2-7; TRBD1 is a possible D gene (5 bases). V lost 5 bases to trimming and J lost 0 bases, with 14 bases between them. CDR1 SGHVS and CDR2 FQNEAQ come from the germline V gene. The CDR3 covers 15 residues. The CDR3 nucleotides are TGTGCCAGCAGCAAGATACGTGACAGCTCCTACGAGCAGTACTTC. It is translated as CASSKIRDSSYEQYF.

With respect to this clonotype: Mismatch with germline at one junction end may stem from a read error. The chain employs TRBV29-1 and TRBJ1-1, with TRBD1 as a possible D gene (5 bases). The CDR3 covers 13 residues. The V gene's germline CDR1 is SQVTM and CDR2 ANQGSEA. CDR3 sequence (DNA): TGCAGCGCCAAGACAGCAATTAACACTGAATCTTTCTTT. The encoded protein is CSAKTAINTESFF.

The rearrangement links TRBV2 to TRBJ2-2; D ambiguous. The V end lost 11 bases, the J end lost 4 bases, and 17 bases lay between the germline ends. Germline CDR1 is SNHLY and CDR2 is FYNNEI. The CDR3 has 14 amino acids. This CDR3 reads CARGEVARTGELFF. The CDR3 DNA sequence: TGTGCCCGCGGAGAAGTTGCGCGCACCGGGGAGCTGTTTTTT.

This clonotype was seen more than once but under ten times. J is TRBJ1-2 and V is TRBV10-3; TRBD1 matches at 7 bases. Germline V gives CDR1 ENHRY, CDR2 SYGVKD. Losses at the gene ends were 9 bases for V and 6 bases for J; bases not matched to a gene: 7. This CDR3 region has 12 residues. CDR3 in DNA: TGTGCCATTGGGACAGTGAGTCATGGCTACACCTTC. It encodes CAIGTVSHGYTF.

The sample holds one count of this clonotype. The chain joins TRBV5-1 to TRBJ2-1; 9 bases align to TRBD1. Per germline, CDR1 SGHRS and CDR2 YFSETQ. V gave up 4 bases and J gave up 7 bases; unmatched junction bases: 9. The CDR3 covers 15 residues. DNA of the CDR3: TGCGCCAGCAGCCCAGGGACAGGGAGCGGGAATGAGCAGTTCTTC. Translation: CASSPGTGSGNEQFF. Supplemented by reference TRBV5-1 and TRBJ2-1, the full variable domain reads KAGVTQTPRYLIKTRGQQVTLSCSPISGHRSVSWYQQTPGQGLQFLFEYFSETQRNKGNFPGRFSGRQFSNSRSEMNVSTLELGDSALYLCASSPGTGSGNEQFFGPGTRLTVL.

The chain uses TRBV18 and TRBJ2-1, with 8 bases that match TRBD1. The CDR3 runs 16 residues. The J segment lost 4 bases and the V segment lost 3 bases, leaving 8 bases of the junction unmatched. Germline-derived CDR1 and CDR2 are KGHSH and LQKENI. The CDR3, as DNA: TGTGCCAGCTCACCCCTCCAGGGGGCGACGTACAATGAGCAGTTCTTC. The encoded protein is CASSPLQGATYNEQFF.

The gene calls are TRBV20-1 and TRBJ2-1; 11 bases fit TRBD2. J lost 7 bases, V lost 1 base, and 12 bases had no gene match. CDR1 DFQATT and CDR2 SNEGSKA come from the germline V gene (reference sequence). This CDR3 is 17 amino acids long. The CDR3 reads CSARATFSGGARNEQFF. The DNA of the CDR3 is TGCAGTGCTAGAGCCACCTTTAGCGGGGGGGCTAGAAATGAGCAGTTCTTC.

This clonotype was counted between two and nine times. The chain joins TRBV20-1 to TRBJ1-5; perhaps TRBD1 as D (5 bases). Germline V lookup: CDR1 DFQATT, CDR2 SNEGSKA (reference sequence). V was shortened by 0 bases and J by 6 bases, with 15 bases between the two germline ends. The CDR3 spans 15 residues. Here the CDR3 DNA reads TGCAGTGCTAGAGATAACGGGGATAGGGGTCAGCCCCAGCATTTT. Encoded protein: CSARDNGDRGQPQHF.

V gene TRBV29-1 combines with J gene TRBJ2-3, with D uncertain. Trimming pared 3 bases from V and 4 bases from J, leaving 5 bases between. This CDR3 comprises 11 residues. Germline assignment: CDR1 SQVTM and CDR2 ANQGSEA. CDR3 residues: CSVDRSDTQYF. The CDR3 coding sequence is TGCAGCGTTGACAGGTCAGATACGCAGTATTTT.

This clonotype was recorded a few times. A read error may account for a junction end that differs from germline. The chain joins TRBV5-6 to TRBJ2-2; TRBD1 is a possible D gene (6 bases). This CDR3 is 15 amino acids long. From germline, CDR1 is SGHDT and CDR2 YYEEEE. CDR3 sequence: CASSLGAVTTGELFF. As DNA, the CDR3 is TGTGCCAGCAGTTTGGGGGCGGTAACCACCGGGGAGCTGTTTTTT.

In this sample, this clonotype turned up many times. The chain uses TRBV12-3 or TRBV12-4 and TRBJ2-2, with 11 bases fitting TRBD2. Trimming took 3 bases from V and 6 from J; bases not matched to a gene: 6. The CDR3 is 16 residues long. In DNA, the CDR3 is TGTGCCAGCAGTTTGCTAGCGGGGGGAAATGCCGGGGAGCTGTTTTTT. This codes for CASSLLAGGNAGELFF.

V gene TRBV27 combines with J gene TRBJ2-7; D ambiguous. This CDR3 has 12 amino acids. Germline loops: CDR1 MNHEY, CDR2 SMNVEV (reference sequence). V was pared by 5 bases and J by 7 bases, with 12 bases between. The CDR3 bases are TGTGCCAGCAGTGGGCCTACTGGGGAGCAGTACTTC. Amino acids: CASSGPTGEQYF.

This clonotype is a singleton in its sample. The chain's CDR3 is CASTLGGNQYF. DNA for the CDR3: TGTGCCAGCACCCTGGGGGGGAACCAGTACTTC. The chain carries TRBV7-9 and TRBJ2-5, with 7 bases that match TRBD2. The J segment lost 10 bases and the V segment lost 7 bases, leaving 6 bases of the junction unmatched. CDR3 length: 11 amino acids. CDR1 is SEHNR and CDR2 is FQNEAQ in the germline V gene (reference sequence).

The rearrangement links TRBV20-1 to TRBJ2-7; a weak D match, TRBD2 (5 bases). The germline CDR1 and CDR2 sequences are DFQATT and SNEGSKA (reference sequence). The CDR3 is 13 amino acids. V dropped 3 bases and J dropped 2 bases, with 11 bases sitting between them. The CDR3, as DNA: TGCAGTGCTAGTAAGGGAGAGGCCTACGAGCAGTACTTC. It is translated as CSASKGEAYEQYF.

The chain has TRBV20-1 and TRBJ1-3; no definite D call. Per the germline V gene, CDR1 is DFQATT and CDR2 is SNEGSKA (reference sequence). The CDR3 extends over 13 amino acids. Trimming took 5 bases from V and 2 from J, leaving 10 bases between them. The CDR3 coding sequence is TGCAGTGCTTCTCACCGGACTGGAAACACCATATATTTT. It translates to CSASHRTGNTIYF.

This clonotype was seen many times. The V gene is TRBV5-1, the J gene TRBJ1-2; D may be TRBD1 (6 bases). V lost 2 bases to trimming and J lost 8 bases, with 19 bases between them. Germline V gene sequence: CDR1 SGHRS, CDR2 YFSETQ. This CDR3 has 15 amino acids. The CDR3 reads CASSFLGRGTWGYTF. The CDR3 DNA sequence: TGCGCCAGCAGCTTTCTGGGCAGGGGCACCTGGGGCTACACCTTC.

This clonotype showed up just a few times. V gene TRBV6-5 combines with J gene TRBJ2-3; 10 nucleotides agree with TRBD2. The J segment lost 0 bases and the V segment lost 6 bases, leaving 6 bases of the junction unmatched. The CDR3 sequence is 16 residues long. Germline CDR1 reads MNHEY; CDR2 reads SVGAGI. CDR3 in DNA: TGTGCCAGCAGCCGGAATAGCGGGGGGAGCACAGATACGCAGTATTTT. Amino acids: CASSRNSGGSTDTQYF.

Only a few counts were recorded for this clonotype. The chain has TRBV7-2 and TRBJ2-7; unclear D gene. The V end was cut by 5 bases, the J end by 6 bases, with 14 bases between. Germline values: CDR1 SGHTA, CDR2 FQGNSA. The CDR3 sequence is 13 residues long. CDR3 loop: CASSLRTSGEQYF. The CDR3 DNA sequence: TGTGCCAGCAGCCTCAGGACGTCGGGCGAGCAGTACTTC.

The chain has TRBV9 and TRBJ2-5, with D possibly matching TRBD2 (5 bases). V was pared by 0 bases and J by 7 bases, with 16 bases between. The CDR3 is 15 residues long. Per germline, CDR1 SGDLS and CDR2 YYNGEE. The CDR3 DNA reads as TGTGCCAGCAGCGTAGAAGGCCAGGCTGGAGGGACCCAGTACTTC. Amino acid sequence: CASSVEGQAGGTQYF. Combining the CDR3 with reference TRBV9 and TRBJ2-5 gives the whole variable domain DSGVTQTPKHLITATGQRVTLRCSPRSGDLSVYWYQQSLDQGLQFLIQYYNGEERAKGNILERFSAQQFPDLHSELNLSSLELGDSALYFCASSVEGQAGGTQYFGPGTRLLVL.

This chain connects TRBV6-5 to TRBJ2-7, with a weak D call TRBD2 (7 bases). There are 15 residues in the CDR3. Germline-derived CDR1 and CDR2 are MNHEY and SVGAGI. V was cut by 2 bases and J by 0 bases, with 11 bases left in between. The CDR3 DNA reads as TGTGCCAGCAGTTACAGGGGGGGCCGCTCCTACGAGCAGTACTTC. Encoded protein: CASSYRGGRSYEQYF.

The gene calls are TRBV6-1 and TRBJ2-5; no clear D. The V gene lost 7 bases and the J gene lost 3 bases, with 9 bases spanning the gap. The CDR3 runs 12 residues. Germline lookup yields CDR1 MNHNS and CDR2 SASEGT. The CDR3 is CASTFQEETQYF. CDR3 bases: TGTGCCAGCACCTTCCAGGAAGAGACCCAGTACTTC.